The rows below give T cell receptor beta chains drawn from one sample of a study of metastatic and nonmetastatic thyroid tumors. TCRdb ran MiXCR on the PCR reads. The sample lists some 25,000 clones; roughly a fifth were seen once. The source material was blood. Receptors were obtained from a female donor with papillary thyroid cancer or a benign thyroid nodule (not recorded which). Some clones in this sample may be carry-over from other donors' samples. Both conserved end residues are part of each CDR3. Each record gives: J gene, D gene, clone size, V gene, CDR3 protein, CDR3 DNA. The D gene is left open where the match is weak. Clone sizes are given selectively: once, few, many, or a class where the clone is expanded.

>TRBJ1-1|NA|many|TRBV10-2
CASSEGRLTEAFF
TGCGCCAGCAGTGAGGGCCGCCTCACTGAAGCTTTCTTT
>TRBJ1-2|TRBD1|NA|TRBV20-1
CRASIGTGEDGYTF
TGCAGGGCTAGTATCGGGACAGGGGAAGATGGCTACACCTTC
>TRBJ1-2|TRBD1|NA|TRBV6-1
CARSTTGLGYTF
TGTGCCAGAAGTACGACAGGGCTTGGCTACACCTTC
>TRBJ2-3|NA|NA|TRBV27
CASSRLDRRTTDTQYF
TGTGCCAGCAGCCGCCTCGACAGAAGAACCACAGATACGCAGTATTTT
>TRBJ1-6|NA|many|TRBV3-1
CATTQQGENSPLHF
TGTGCCACCACGCAACAGGGCGAAAATTCACCCCTCCACTTT
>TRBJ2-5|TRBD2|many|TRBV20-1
CSARAGGPEETQYF
TGCAGTGCTAGAGCGGGAGGGCCGGAGGAGACCCAGTACTTC
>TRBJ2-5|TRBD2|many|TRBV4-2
CASSQSLAGGPGQETQYF
TGTGCCAGCAGCCAATCGCTAGCGGGGGGTCCTGGGCAAGAGACCCAGTACTTC
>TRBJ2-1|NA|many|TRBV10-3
CAISESEVSYNEQFF
TGTGCCATCAGTGAGTCGGAGGTCTCCTACAATGAGCAGTTCTTC
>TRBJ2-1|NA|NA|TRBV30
CACSGAEANNEQFF
TGTGCCTGTAGTGGGGCGGAGGCAAACAATGAGCAGTTCTTC
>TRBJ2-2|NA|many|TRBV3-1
CASSRRVAGDIAGELFF
TGTGCCAGCAGCCGTCGGGTAGCTGGGGATATCGCCGGGGAGCTGTTTTTT
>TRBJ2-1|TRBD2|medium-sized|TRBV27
CASSPQTTSDQFF
TGTGCCAGCAGTCCCCAGACGACTAGCGATCAGTTCTTC
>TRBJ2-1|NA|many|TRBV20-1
CSARPRDPSSYNEQFF
TGCAGTGCTAGACCCCGGGACCCAAGCTCCTACAATGAGCAGTTCTTC
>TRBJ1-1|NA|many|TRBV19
CASSIQENTEAFF
TGTGCCAGTAGTATCCAGGAGAACACTGAAGCTTTCTTT
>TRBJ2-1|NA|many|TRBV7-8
CASSRDPSENEQFF
TGTGCCAGCAGCAGGGACCCTTCAGAGAATGAGCAGTTCTTC
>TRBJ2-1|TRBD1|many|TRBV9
CASSTLGTGHNEQFF
TGTGCCAGCAGCACCCTAGGGACAGGGCACAATGAGCAGTTCTTC
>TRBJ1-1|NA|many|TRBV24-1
CATKEGGGTEAFF
TGTGCCACCAAAGAAGGGGGGGGCACTGAAGCTTTCTTT
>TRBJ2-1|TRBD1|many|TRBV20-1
CSAPDRGRDNEQFF
TGCAGTGCTCCCGACAGGGGGAGGGACAATGAGCAGTTCTTC
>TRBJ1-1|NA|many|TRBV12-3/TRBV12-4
CASSSAATEAFF
TGTGCCAGCAGTTCCGCAGCGACTGAAGCTTTCTTT
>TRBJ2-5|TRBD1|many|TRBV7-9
CASSRDRGLETQYF
TGTGCCAGCAGCCGGGACAGGGGTTTAGAGACCCAGTACTTC
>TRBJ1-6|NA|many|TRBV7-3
CASSLTPPTVYNSPLHF
TGTGCCAGCAGCTTAACGCCACCGACAGTCTATAATTCACCCCTCCACTTT
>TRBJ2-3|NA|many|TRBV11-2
CASSSRQLGDTQYF
TGTGCCAGCAGCTCCCGACAGTTAGGGGATACGCAGTATTTT
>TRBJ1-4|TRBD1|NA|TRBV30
CAWRGTGGEKLFF
TGTGCCTGGAGGGGGACAGGCGGAGAAAAACTGTTTTTT
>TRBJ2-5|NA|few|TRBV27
CASSLWTAQETQYF
TGTGCCAGCAGTTTATGGACAGCACAAGAGACCCAGTACTTC
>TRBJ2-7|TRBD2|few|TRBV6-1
CASSAVPGLADEQYF
TGTGCCAGCAGTGCCGTCCCGGGACTAGCGGATGAGCAGTACTTC
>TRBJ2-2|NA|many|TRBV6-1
CASREGDPGELFF
TGTGCCAGCAGGGAGGGGGATCCCGGGGAGCTGTTTTTT
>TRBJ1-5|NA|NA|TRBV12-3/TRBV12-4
CASSLSDAPMWNQPQHF
TGTGCCAGCAGTTTATCAGACGCCCCAATGTGGAATCAGCCCCAGCATTTT
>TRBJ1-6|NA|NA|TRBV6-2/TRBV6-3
CASSLTGKASPLHF
TGTGCCAGCAGTTTAACGGGGAAGGCGTCACCCCTCCACTTT
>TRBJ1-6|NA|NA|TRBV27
CASSSRDGRNSPLHF
TGTGCCAGCAGTTCCCGGGACGGAAGAAATTCACCCCTCCACTTT